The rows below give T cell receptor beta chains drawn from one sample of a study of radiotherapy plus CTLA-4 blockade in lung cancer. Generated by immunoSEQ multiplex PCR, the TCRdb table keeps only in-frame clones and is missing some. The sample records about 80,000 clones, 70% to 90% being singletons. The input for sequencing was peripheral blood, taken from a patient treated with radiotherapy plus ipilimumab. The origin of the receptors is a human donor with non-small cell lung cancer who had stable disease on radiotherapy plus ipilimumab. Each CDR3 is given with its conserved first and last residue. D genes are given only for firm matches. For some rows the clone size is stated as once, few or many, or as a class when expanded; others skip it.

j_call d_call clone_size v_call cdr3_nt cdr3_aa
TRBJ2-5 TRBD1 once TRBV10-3 TGTGCCATCGGGGGACAGCCTGGGGAGACCCAGTACTTC CAIGGQPGETQYF
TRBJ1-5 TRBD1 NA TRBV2 TGTGCCAGCAGGGCCGGGACAGGGGGGGCCCAGCCCCAGCATTTT CASRAGTGGAQPQHF
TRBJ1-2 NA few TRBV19 TGTGCCAGTGGCCCGAATGGCTACACCTTC CASGPNGYTF
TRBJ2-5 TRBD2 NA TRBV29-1 TGCAGCGTGGCCGGGACTAGTGAGACCCAGTACTTC CSVAGTSETQYF
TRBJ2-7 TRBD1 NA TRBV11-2 TGTGCCAGCAGGCCCTCCGGGACAGGGACTTACGAGCAGTACTTC CASRPSGTGTYEQYF
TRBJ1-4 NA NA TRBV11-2 TGTGCCAGCAGCTTACGTCAGGGTCGGGAAAAACTGTTTTTT CASSLRQGREKLFF
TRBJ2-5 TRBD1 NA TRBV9 TGTGCCAGCAGCGTAGGGGACAGGGACCAAGAGACCCAGTACTTC CASSVGDRDQETQYF
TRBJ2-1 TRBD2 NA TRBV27 TGTGCCAGCAGTTCCCCCCCCCGGGCGGGAGGTAGTAATGAGCAGTTCTTC CASSSPPRAGGSNEQFF
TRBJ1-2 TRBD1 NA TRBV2 TGTGCCAGCAGTCGGGACAGTGCTAACTATGGCTACACCTTC CASSRDSANYGYTF
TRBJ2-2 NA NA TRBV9 TGTGCCAGCAGCGGGCCTAAAGAAGTCCCGAACACCGGGGAGCTGTTTTTT CASSGPKEVPNTGELFF
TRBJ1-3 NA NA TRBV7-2 TGTGCCAGCAGCCCGTTCTTGGGTTACTCTGGAAACACCATATATTTT CASSPFLGYSGNTIYF
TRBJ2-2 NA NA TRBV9 TGTGCCAGCAACGGTCCCCGGCAGGCGAACACCGGGGAGCTGTTTTTT CASNGPRQANTGELFF
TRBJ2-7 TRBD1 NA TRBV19 TGTGCCAGTACCAACAGGGGCTACGAGCAGTACTTC CASTNRGYEQYF
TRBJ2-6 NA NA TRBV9 TGTGCCAGCAGCGTAGCCGGCTCTGGGGCCAACGTCCTGACTTTC CASSVAGSGANVLTF
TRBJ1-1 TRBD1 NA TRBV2 TGTGCCAGCAGAAGGACAGGGGGCTTAGGTGAAGCTTTCTTT CASRRTGGLGEAFF
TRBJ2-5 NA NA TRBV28 TGTGCCAGCCGACCAGGGACTTTAAAAGAGACCCAGTACTTC CASRPGTLKETQYF
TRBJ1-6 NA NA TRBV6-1 TGTGCCAGCAAACGGGAAAACAATTCACCCCTCCACTTT CASKRENNSPLHF